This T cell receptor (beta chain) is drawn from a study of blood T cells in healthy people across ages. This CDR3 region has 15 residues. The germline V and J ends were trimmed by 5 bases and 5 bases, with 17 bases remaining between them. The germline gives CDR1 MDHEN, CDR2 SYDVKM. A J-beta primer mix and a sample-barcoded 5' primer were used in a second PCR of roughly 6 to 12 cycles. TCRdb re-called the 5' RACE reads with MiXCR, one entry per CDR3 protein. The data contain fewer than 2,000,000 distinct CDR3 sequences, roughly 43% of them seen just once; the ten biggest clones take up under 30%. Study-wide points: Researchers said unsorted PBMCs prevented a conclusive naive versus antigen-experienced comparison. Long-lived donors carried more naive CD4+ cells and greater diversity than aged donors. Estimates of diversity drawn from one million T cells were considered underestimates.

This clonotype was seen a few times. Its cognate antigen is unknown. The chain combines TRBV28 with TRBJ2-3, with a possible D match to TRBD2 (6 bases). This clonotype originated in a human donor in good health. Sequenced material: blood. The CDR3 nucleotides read TGTGCCAGCAGTGAGCCGGGAGTTATGGAAGATACGCAGTATTTT. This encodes CASSEPGVMEDTQYF.